Here is one T cell receptor (beta chain) with its context. Clones were sequenced by immunoSEQ multiplex PCR, and TCRdb holds only the in-frame ones, with some missing. This sample yields roughly 67,000 clones, of which approximately 86% are seen a single time; 15% belongs to the top ten. The sample's time point: pretreatment peripheral blood. The sample originates from a study of PD-L1 blockade in urothelial cancer. In the study overall: Analyzed time points were 3 weeks (second dose) and 6 weeks after therapy began.

Material: PBMCs, obtained around atezolizumab (anti-PD-L1) treatment. The clonotype comes from a man in his sixties with urothelial cancer.

The CDR3 bases are TGTGCCAGCAGTGAATCGGGAACCCCTTACAATGAGCAGTTCTTC. Its protein is CASSESGTPYNEQFF. The chain has TRBV25-1 and TRBJ2-1, with D maybe TRBD2 (5 bases). The CDR3 spans 15 residues. Germline CDR1 reads MGHDK; CDR2 reads SYGVNS. V was trimmed by 1 base and J by 4 bases, leaving 11 bases between them.